These T cell receptor beta chains were read from a single sample in a study of T cells in Graves' hyperthyroidism and ophthalmopathy. In TCRdb, the multiplex PCR reads were re-called with MiXCR into one record per CDR3 protein. This table has roughly 580,000 distinct CDR3 sequences, approximately 15% appearing once. Sequencing was carried out using blood. All receptors come from a woman aged 25 to 45 with Graves' hyperthyroidism that later progressed to Graves' ophthalmopathy. CDR3s include the opening cysteine and the closing phenylalanine or tryptophan. A D gene is named only where the DNA matches it firmly. Not all rows give a size; the values are once, few, many and, for expanded clones, a class.

J gene: TRBJ2-1
V gene: TRBV27
clone size: NA
D gene: TRBD2
CDR3 DNA: TGTGCCAGCAGTCCGGGACTAGTATTGGGCAATGAGCAGTTCTTC
CDR3 protein: CASSPGLVLGNEQFF

J gene: TRBJ1-4
V gene: TRBV10-3
clone size: few
D gene: TRBD1
CDR3 DNA: TGTGCCATCAGTGAGGGACAGGGCGGTGAAAAACTGTTTTTT
CDR3 protein: CAISEGQGGEKLFF

J gene: TRBJ2-5
V gene: TRBV7-2
clone size: many
D gene: NA
CDR3 DNA: TGTGCCAGCAGTACTAACCCGGGAGAGACCCAGTACTTC
CDR3 protein: CASSTNPGETQYF

J gene: TRBJ2-3
V gene: TRBV5-1
clone size: many
D gene: TRBD2
CDR3 DNA: TGCGCCAGCAGCTTCGGACTAGCGGGATACGACACAGATACGCAGTATTTT
CDR3 protein: CASSFGLAGYDTDTQYF

J gene: TRBJ2-2
V gene: TRBV5-1
clone size: many
D gene: TRBD2
CDR3 DNA: TGCGCCAGCAGCTTGGAGTTAGCGGGAGGTTCCGGGGAGCTGTTTTTT
CDR3 protein: CASSLELAGGSGELFF

J gene: TRBJ2-5
V gene: TRBV12-3/TRBV12-4
clone size: many
D gene: TRBD1
CDR3 DNA: TGTGCCAGCAGCCCCCCTATCAGGGGGGAGACCCAGTACTTC
CDR3 protein: CASSPPIRGETQYF

J gene: TRBJ2-3
V gene: TRBV5-1
clone size: many
D gene: TRBD1
CDR3 DNA: TGCGCCAGCAGCACCGGGACAGGGAAAGATATGCAGTATTTT
CDR3 protein: CASSTGTGKDMQYF

J gene: TRBJ2-7
V gene: TRBV5-6
clone size: NA
D gene: TRBD2
CDR3 DNA: TGTGCCAGCAGCTTTACGTGGAGCGGGGCGGGGGAGCAGTACTTC
CDR3 protein: CASSFTWSGAGEQYF

J gene: TRBJ1-1
V gene: TRBV19
clone size: NA
D gene: TRBD1
CDR3 DNA: TGTGCCAGTATTGACAGGGCGCTAGCTTTCTTT
CDR3 protein: CASIDRALAFF

J gene: TRBJ2-2
V gene: TRBV29-1
clone size: many
D gene: TRBD2
CDR3 DNA: TGCAGCGTTTCGGGACTAGCGGGAGGGGTCGGCACCGGGGAGCTGTTTTTT
CDR3 protein: CSVSGLAGGVGTGELFF

J gene: TRBJ2-7
V gene: TRBV6-1
clone size: many
D gene: TRBD2
CDR3 DNA: TGTGCCAGCAGTTTAGCGGGAGCTGGCTACGAGCAGTACTTC
CDR3 protein: CASSLAGAGYEQYF

J gene: TRBJ2-1
V gene: TRBV6-1
clone size: NA
D gene: TRBD1
CDR3 DNA: TGTGCCAGCAGGGTAACAGGGGGCAATGAGCAGTTCTTC
CDR3 protein: CASRVTGGNEQFF

J gene: TRBJ1-1
V gene: TRBV30
clone size: many
D gene: NA
CDR3 DNA: TGTGCCGGCGGGAGGGCGAACACTGAAGCTTTCTTT
CDR3 protein: CAGGRANTEAFF

J gene: TRBJ2-7
V gene: TRBV19
clone size: many
D gene: NA
CDR3 DNA: TGTGCCAGTAGTGTCTTAGCCGGGACTTCCAGCTCCTACGAGCAGTACTTC
CDR3 protein: CASSVLAGTSSSYEQYF

J gene: TRBJ2-7
V gene: TRBV15
clone size: NA
D gene: NA
CDR3 DNA: TGTGCCACCAGCAGAGATGTAGGGGATCCCTACGAGCAGTACTTC
CDR3 protein: CATSRDVGDPYEQYF

J gene: TRBJ1-4
V gene: TRBV25-1
clone size: many
D gene: NA
CDR3 DNA: TGTGCCAGCAGTTCGACGGCCTTAAGAGAAAAACTGTTTTTT
CDR3 protein: CASSSTALREKLFF

J gene: TRBJ2-5
V gene: TRBV6-1
clone size: many
D gene: NA
CDR3 DNA: TGTGCCAGCACTACGGTGAGGGACGAGACCCAGTACTTC
CDR3 protein: CASTTVRDETQYF

J gene: TRBJ2-7
V gene: TRBV5-1
clone size: NA
D gene: TRBD1
CDR3 DNA: TGCGCCAGCGGTCCTCGACAGGGGTCAGCTATCTACGAGCAGTACTTC
CDR3 protein: CASGPRQGSAIYEQYF

J gene: TRBJ1-2
V gene: TRBV24-1
clone size: few
D gene: NA
CDR3 DNA: TGTGCCACCAGTGATTTCGTGGACGACTACACCTTC
CDR3 protein: CATSDFVDDYTF

J gene: TRBJ1-1
V gene: TRBV6-1
clone size: many
D gene: NA
CDR3 DNA: TGTGCCAGCACCTCGGGGCAGCTGAACACTGAAGCTTTCTTT
CDR3 protein: CASTSGQLNTEAFF

J gene: TRBJ1-6
V gene: TRBV20-1
clone size: few
D gene: NA
CDR3 DNA: TGCAGTGCTAGAGATGCGTCGAGGGCAGTGGGTAATTCACCCCTCCACTTT
CDR3 protein: CSARDASRAVGNSPLHF

J gene: TRBJ2-5
V gene: TRBV11-3
clone size: NA
D gene: NA
CDR3 DNA: TGTGCCAGCAGCTGGGGTCGGATGGTCGGGGAGACCCAGTACTTC
CDR3 protein: CASSWGRMVGETQYF

J gene: TRBJ2-7
V gene: TRBV6-5
clone size: NA
D gene: TRBD1
CDR3 DNA: TGTGACAGCAGTTACTCGGGGCAGGGGGCCTACGAGCAGTACTTC
CDR3 protein: CDSSYSGQGAYEQYF

J gene: TRBJ1-2
V gene: TRBV7-6
clone size: many
D gene: NA
CDR3 DNA: TGTGCCAGCAGCTCCTGGACTGGGTACCCTGATGGCTACACCTTC
CDR3 protein: CASSSWTGYPDGYTF

J gene: TRBJ2-7
V gene: TRBV2
clone size: many
D gene: NA
CDR3 DNA: TGTGCCAGCAGACGACAGGACAACCTCTACGAGCAGTACTTC
CDR3 protein: CASRRQDNLYEQYF

J gene: TRBJ2-7
V gene: TRBV19
clone size: few
D gene: NA
CDR3 DNA: TGTGCCAGTAGTATAGCGGCCAGGGGGGAATCCTACGAGCAGTACTTC
CDR3 protein: CASSIAARGESYEQYF

J gene: TRBJ2-2
V gene: TRBV6-5
clone size: many
D gene: NA
CDR3 DNA: TGTGCCAGCAGTTTCACTCAAGGGGCCGGGGAGCTGTTTTTT
CDR3 protein: CASSFTQGAGELFF

J gene: TRBJ1-1
V gene: TRBV10-3
clone size: many
D gene: NA
CDR3 DNA: TGTGCCATCATGGTCAGTTTTGACACTGAAGCTTTCTTT
CDR3 protein: CAIMVSFDTEAFF

J gene: TRBJ2-5
V gene: TRBV30
clone size: few
D gene: NA
CDR3 DNA: TGTGCCTGGAGTTACAGGGCGGTGTACCAAGAGACCCAGTACTTC
CDR3 protein: CAWSYRAVYQETQYF

J gene: TRBJ1-1
V gene: TRBV6-1
clone size: many
D gene: NA
CDR3 DNA: TGTGCCAGCAGGCTGGTACGCACTGAAGCTTTCTTT
CDR3 protein: CASRLVRTEAFF

J gene: TRBJ2-1
V gene: TRBV12-3/TRBV12-4
clone size: NA
D gene: NA
CDR3 DNA: TGTGCCAGCACCCTAGAGCCTGATGAGCAGTTCTTC
CDR3 protein: CASTLEPDEQFF

J gene: TRBJ2-7
V gene: TRBV12-3/TRBV12-4
clone size: many
D gene: NA
CDR3 DNA: TGTGCCAGCAAGTCACAGCGACCGTCTGAGCAGTACTTC
CDR3 protein: CASKSQRPSEQYF

J gene: TRBJ2-3
V gene: TRBV7-3
clone size: many
D gene: NA
CDR3 DNA: TGTGCCAGCAGCTTACCGGGCGGCAGCACAGATACGCAGTATTTT
CDR3 protein: CASSLPGGSTDTQYF

J gene: TRBJ2-3
V gene: TRBV11-2
clone size: many
D gene: NA
CDR3 DNA: TGTGCCAGCAGCCAACGTTGGGATACGCAGTATTTT
CDR3 protein: CASSQRWDTQYF

J gene: TRBJ2-7
V gene: TRBV7-8
clone size: many
D gene: NA
CDR3 DNA: TGTGCCAGCAGCTTAAAGCGGAGCTACGAGCAGTACTTC
CDR3 protein: CASSLKRSYEQYF

J gene: TRBJ2-6
V gene: TRBV11-3
clone size: many
D gene: NA
CDR3 DNA: TGTGCCAGCAGCTTAGAGGGGACTGGGGCCAACGTCCTGACTTTC
CDR3 protein: CASSLEGTGANVLTF

J gene: TRBJ2-1
V gene: TRBV9
clone size: many
D gene: TRBD1
CDR3 DNA: TGTGCCAGCAGCGGCCTAGGGCACAGGGGGGACAATGAGCAGTTCTTC
CDR3 protein: CASSGLGHRGDNEQFF

J gene: TRBJ2-4
V gene: TRBV6-1
clone size: few
D gene: TRBD1
CDR3 DNA: TGTGCCAGCAGGACACCAGGGACAGTCTCCCTTTTAGCCAAAAACATTCAGTACTTC
CDR3 protein: CASRTPGTVSLLAKNIQYF

J gene: TRBJ1-1
V gene: TRBV11-2
clone size: many
D gene: NA
CDR3 DNA: TGTGCCAGCAGCTCACAGCGTAACACTGAAGCTTTCTTT
CDR3 protein: CASSSQRNTEAFF

J gene: TRBJ1-3
V gene: TRBV9
clone size: NA
D gene: NA
CDR3 DNA: TGTGCCAGCAGCGCTCAGGGGCCTGGAAACACCATATATTTT
CDR3 protein: CASSAQGPGNTIYF

J gene: TRBJ1-4
V gene: TRBV3-1
clone size: many
D gene: TRBD1
CDR3 DNA: TGTGCCAGCAGCCACCCAGGACAGGGGATCATAGTCGAAAAACTGTTTTTT
CDR3 protein: CASSHPGQGIIVEKLFF

J gene: TRBJ2-7
V gene: TRBV5-6
clone size: NA
D gene: TRBD1
CDR3 DNA: TGTGCCACACGAGGGACAGGTACGCAATACGAGCAGTACTTC
CDR3 protein: CATRGTGTQYEQYF

J gene: TRBJ1-6
V gene: TRBV10-3
clone size: many
D gene: TRBD1
CDR3 DNA: TGTGCCATCAGTGAGTCAGCGGACAGGGGATCCTATAATTCACCCCTCCACTTT
CDR3 protein: CAISESADRGSYNSPLHF

J gene: TRBJ2-2
V gene: TRBV5-5
clone size: few
D gene: TRBD1
CDR3 DNA: TGTGCCAGCAGCTTGGCGGTCCCGTGGGACAGTGCGAACACCGGGGAGCTGTTTTTT
CDR3 protein: CASSLAVPWDSANTGELFF

J gene: TRBJ1-4
V gene: TRBV6-1
clone size: many
D gene: NA
CDR3 DNA: TGTGCCAGCAGGGTGGGGGGGTTGAACGAAAAACTGTTTTTT
CDR3 protein: CASRVGGLNEKLFF

J gene: TRBJ1-4
V gene: TRBV5-1
clone size: many
D gene: NA
CDR3 DNA: TGCGCCAGCAGCTACGACGGGAAGAATGAAAAACTGTTTTTT
CDR3 protein: CASSYDGKNEKLFF

J gene: TRBJ2-2
V gene: TRBV5-6
clone size: few
D gene: NA
CDR3 DNA: TGTGCCAGCAGCTTGATGGACTCTTCGGGGAACACCGGGGAGCTGTTTTTT
CDR3 protein: CASSLMDSSGNTGELFF

J gene: TRBJ2-3
V gene: TRBV9
clone size: few
D gene: TRBD2
CDR3 DNA: TGTGCCAGCAGCAGGGCTGCGGGAGGGTCTACGCAGTATTTT
CDR3 protein: CASSRAAGGSTQYF

J gene: TRBJ1-5
V gene: TRBV28
clone size: few
D gene: NA
CDR3 DNA: TGTGCCAGCACTTGGGGGGGGGATCAGCCCCAGCATTTT
CDR3 protein: CASTWGGDQPQHF

J gene: TRBJ2-3
V gene: TRBV14
clone size: many
D gene: TRBD2
CDR3 DNA: TGTGCCAGCAGCGACGGGGGGGCGGCAGATACGCAGTATTTT
CDR3 protein: CASSDGGAADTQYF

J gene: TRBJ2-7
V gene: TRBV4-1
clone size: few
D gene: NA
CDR3 DNA: TGCGCCAGCAGCCAAGATTTCTACGAGCAGTACTTC
CDR3 protein: CASSQDFYEQYF

J gene: TRBJ2-7
V gene: TRBV27
clone size: many
D gene: TRBD1
CDR3 DNA: TGTGCCAGCAGTACCCCGGGACAGGGTTCCGAGCAGTACTTC
CDR3 protein: CASSTPGQGSEQYF

J gene: TRBJ1-4
V gene: TRBV15
clone size: many
D gene: NA
CDR3 DNA: TGTGCCACCACCCCCCGGCGTGATGGTGAAAAACTGTTTTTT
CDR3 protein: CATTPRRDGEKLFF